Below are 4 T cell receptor beta chains sequenced from a single sample in a study of blood T cell repertoires in COVID-19 (dated by TCRdb to about 2020). Receptor libraries were prepared by the immunoSEQ multiplex PCR assay. The clones in this table, taken by TCRdb from immuneACCESS, are in-frame only. Not every clone is retained; where verified, under half of the shortfall comes from an unresolved V gene, and the cause of the rest is unknown. The sample includes 65,000 to 95,000 clones, with around four fifths observed a single time. Clones ranked in the top ten supply 18% of the sample. The sequenced sample was peripheral blood. These receptors were collected from a man older than 75 with active or convalescent COVID-19.

The V gene is TRBV5-1, the J gene TRBJ1-5; D is possibly TRBD1 (6 bases). Germline V lookup: CDR1 SGHRS, CDR2 YFSETQ. This CDR3 is built from 17 residues. V lost 4 bases and J lost 1, with 18 bases in between. The CDR3: CASSPGAQGRSNQPQHF. In nucleotides, the CDR3 is TGCGCCAGCAGCCCCGGCGCACAGGGAAGGAGCAATCAGCCCCAGCATTTT. Full variable domain (missing parts from reference TRBV5-1 and TRBJ1-5): KAGVTQTPRYLIKTRGQQVTLSCSPISGHRSVSWYQQTPGQGLQFLFEYFSETQRNKGNFPGRFSGRQFSNSRSEMNVSTLELGDSALYLCASSPGAQGRSNQPQHFGDGTRLSIL.

CDR3: CASSRLGLALGELFF. The CDR3, as DNA: TGTGCCAGCAGTCGCTTGGGACTAGCTCTAGGGGAGCTGTTTTTT. The rearrangement links TRBV7-9 to TRBJ2-2, with TRBD2 identical over 9 bases. Germline-derived CDR1 and CDR2 are SEHNR and FQNEAQ (reference sequence). The trim removed 6 bases at V and 8 bases at J, leaving 10 bases unmatched. The CDR3 sequence is 15 residues long.

This clone came up once. This sequence joins TRBV28 and TRBJ2-7; TRBD1 matches 11 bases. In germline, CDR1 is MDHEN, CDR2 SYDVKM. The CDR3 has 14 amino acids. The junction had 7 bases not matched to a gene; V was cut back by 5 bases and J by 7 bases. The CDR3 spells CASSMLDRGREQYV. As DNA, the CDR3 is TGTGCCAGCAGTATGTTGGACAGGGGGCGAGAGCAGTACGTC.

This rearrangement joins TRBV11-2 to TRBJ2-7, with D possibly being TRBD2 (6 bases). The V gene's germline CDR1 is SGHAT and CDR2 FQNNGV. The CDR3 is made up of 14 amino acids. Trimming cost V 5 bases and J 7 bases, with 18 bases left between them. For the CDR3, the DNA is TGTGCCAGCAGCCCCTTGGGCGGGGTGGGGGAGCAGTACGTC. Its protein is CASSPLGGVGEQYV.